These T cell receptor beta chains were read from a single sample in a study of T cells after yellow fever vaccination. TCRdb independently ran MiXCR on the 5' RACE reads; one entry per CDR3 protein. Here the sample spans some 560,000 distinct CDR3 sequences, around 21% being singletons. The source was PBMCs, collected 15 days after the yellow fever booster vaccination. These receptors all come from a man aged 30-40 years who received the YFV17D yellow fever vaccine. Both conserved end residues are part of each CDR3. Fields, in order: CDR3 protein, CDR3 DNA, V gene, D gene, J gene, clone size. The D gene is left open where the match is weak. Some rows mark clone size as missing; the rest say once, few, many or name a class of expanded clone.

CDR3 protein: CASSSGSGGALHF
CDR3 DNA: TGTGCCAGCAGCTCCGGCAGCGGTGGGGCCCTCCACTTT
V gene: TRBV7-6
D gene: .
J gene: TRBJ1-6
clone size: .

CDR3 protein: CASRLAGTYNEQFF
CDR3 DNA: TGTGCCAGCAGGCTAGCGGGAACCTACAATGAGCAGTTCTTC
V gene: TRBV6-1
D gene: TRBD2
J gene: TRBJ2-1
clone size: .

CDR3 protein: CSALAGGYNEQFF
CDR3 DNA: TGCAGTGCTTTGGCGGGGGGCTACAATGAGCAGTTCTTC
V gene: TRBV20-1
D gene: TRBD2
J gene: TRBJ2-1
clone size: .

CDR3 protein: CASTLFPGHPTGYF
CDR3 DNA: TGTGCCAGTACCCTTTTTCCGGGACACCCCACCGGGTACTTC
V gene: TRBV6-1
D gene: .
J gene: TRBJ2-7
clone size: few

CDR3 protein: CASSFEDGRTDTQYF
CDR3 DNA: TGTGCCAGCAGTTTCGAGGACGGTCGCACAGATACGCAGTATTTT
V gene: TRBV28
D gene: .
J gene: TRBJ2-3
clone size: .

CDR3 protein: CAWTSYNSPLHF
CDR3 DNA: TGTGCCTGGACCTCCTATAATTCACCCCTCCACTTT
V gene: TRBV30
D gene: .
J gene: TRBJ1-6
clone size: .

CDR3 protein: CASSQTSGNPSYEQYF
CDR3 DNA: TGTGCCAGCAGTCAAACTAGCGGGAACCCTTCCTACGAGCAGTACTTC
V gene: TRBV7-9
D gene: TRBD2
J gene: TRBJ2-7
clone size: .

CDR3 protein: CSAQIGGANTEAFF
CDR3 DNA: TGCAGTGCTCAGATCGGGGGGGCGAACACTGAAGCTTTCTTT
V gene: TRBV20-1
D gene: .
J gene: TRBJ1-1
clone size: .

CDR3 protein: CSGAPSGRDNEQFF
CDR3 DNA: TGCAGTGGTGCCCCTAGCGGGAGGGACAATGAGCAGTTCTTC
V gene: TRBV20-1
D gene: TRBD2
J gene: TRBJ2-1
clone size: few

CDR3 protein: CSAQPGIAYNEQFF
CDR3 DNA: TGCAGCGCCCAGCCGGGAATTGCCTACAATGAGCAGTTCTTC
V gene: TRBV29-1
D gene: .
J gene: TRBJ2-1
clone size: few

CDR3 protein: CASSDTPRAYEQYF
CDR3 DNA: TGTGCCAGCAGCGACACCCCCCGGGCCTACGAGCAGTACTTC
V gene: TRBV7-6
D gene: .
J gene: TRBJ2-7
clone size: .

CDR3 protein: CSASPTRNTQYF
CDR3 DNA: TGCAGTGCTAGTCCTACAAGGAACACGCAGTATTTT
V gene: TRBV20-1
D gene: .
J gene: TRBJ2-3
clone size: .

CDR3 protein: CASRARQGVLHF
CDR3 DNA: TGTGCCAGCAGAGCCAGACAGGGCGTTCTTCACTTT
V gene: TRBV6-5
D gene: TRBD1
J gene: TRBJ1-6
clone size: few

CDR3 protein: CAISDSQGLAKNIQYF
CDR3 DNA: TGTGCCATCAGCGACAGTCAGGGTCTAGCCAAAAACATTCAGTACTTC
V gene: TRBV10-3
D gene: .
J gene: TRBJ2-4
clone size: few

CDR3 protein: CASSPDKTQYF
CDR3 DNA: TGCGCCAGCAGCCCGGACAAGACCCAGTACTTC
V gene: TRBV5-1
D gene: .
J gene: TRBJ2-5
clone size: .

CDR3 protein: CASSPGHSASSYEQYF
CDR3 DNA: TGCGCCAGCAGCCCGGGACATAGCGCGAGCTCCTACGAGCAGTACTTC
V gene: TRBV5-1
D gene: .
J gene: TRBJ2-7
clone size: .

CDR3 protein: CSAKGAGGPIHHNEQFF
CDR3 DNA: TGCAGTGCTAAGGGAGCGGGAGGGCCCATTCACCACAATGAGCAGTTCTTC
V gene: TRBV20-1
D gene: TRBD2
J gene: TRBJ2-1
clone size: few

CDR3 protein: CASSPPGGSHEQYF
CDR3 DNA: TGTGCCAGCAGCCCCCCCGGCGGGAGCCACGAGCAGTACTTC
V gene: TRBV5-5
D gene: TRBD2
J gene: TRBJ2-7
clone size: .

CDR3 protein: CASKLAGSVTDTQYF
CDR3 DNA: TGTGCCAGTAAACTAGCGGGATCCGTAACAGATACGCAGTATTTT
V gene: TRBV19
D gene: TRBD2
J gene: TRBJ2-3
clone size: once

CDR3 protein: CASSLSRVPGINEQFF
CDR3 DNA: TGTGCCAGCAGTTTATCGAGGGTTCCTGGGATCAATGAGCAGTTCTTC
V gene: TRBV28
D gene: .
J gene: TRBJ2-1
clone size: .